The 6 T cell receptor beta chains listed next were all sequenced from one sample in a study of T cells after posttransplantation cyclophosphamide (dated by TCRdb to 2016 to 2018). Reading the label with the study, this specimen's treatment or condition is: high-dose cyclophosphamide on days +3 and +4 as single-agent GVHD prophylaxis. Patients in the PTCy group got busulfan and fludarabine conditioning, a marrow graft from a related or unrelated donor, and cyclophosphamide on days +3 and +4. Library preparation used the immunoSEQ multiplex PCR assay. TCRdb took this table from immuneACCESS and kept in-frame rearrangements with V and J called. Such tables lack part of the clones; where checked against another copy, unresolved V genes explain under half of the gap, and the rest is unexplained. This sample contains about 17,000 clones, none of which is a singleton. Clones ranked in the top ten supply around 0.56% of the sample.

Here the sequenced sample was PBMCs, taken after allogeneic stem cell transplant with posttransplant cyclophosphamide. The receptors come from a female patient aged 30-39 years who received an allogeneic stem cell transplant from a related donor, was CMV-positive, and had no GVHD. Following transplantation, T cells from the graft donor may be among those present.

There are many counts of this clone. The genes are TRBV14 and TRBJ2-1, with D tentatively TRBD2 (5 bases). Trimming cost V 0 bases and J 6 bases, with 18 bases left between them. Germline CDR1 is SGHDN and CDR2 is FVKESK. This CDR3 is built from 17 residues. The CDR3 protein is CASSQDRRLVATNEQFF. The CDR3, as DNA: TGTGCCAGCAGCCAAGATCGGAGGTTGGTAGCTACCAATGAGCAGTTCTTC.

This clone was seen at least ten times. Distinct nucleotide sequences in the sample also encode this CDR3. This chain links TRBV15 with TRBJ2-1, with 7 bases lining up with TRBD2. V was clipped by 6 bases and J by 7 bases; unmatched bases: 15. The CDR3 runs 16 residues. Germline V gene sequence: CDR1 LNHNV, CDR2 YYDKDF (reference sequence). The CDR3: CATRTGGLAEGNEQFF. The CDR3 DNA sequence: TGTGCCACCAGAACCGGCGGCCTAGCGGAAGGGAATGAGCAGTTCTTC.

This clone occurred many times. The chain recombines TRBV27 with TRBJ2-1; 7 nucleotides align to TRBD2. V lost 3 bases and J lost 7; bases outside the gene matches: 9. Germline-derived CDR1 and CDR2 are MNHEY and SMNVEV (reference sequence). The CDR3 spans 15 residues. The CDR3 DNA reads TGTGCCAGCAGTTTCTCAGGACTAGGAGGTAATGAGCAGTTCTTC. Its protein is CASSFSGLGGNEQFF.

This clone was recorded at least ten times. The chain employs TRBV7-9 and TRBJ1-3; 12 bases are shared with TRBD1. Germline V gene data show CDR1 as SEHNR and CDR2 as FQNEAQ (reference sequence). This CDR3 is built from 15 residues. The DNA of the CDR3 is TGTGCTTGGGGACAGGGGGCGAGCTCTGGAAACACCATATATTTT. This sequence encodes CAWGQGASSGNTIYF.

This clone was observed many times. The J gene is TRBJ2-7, the V gene TRBV7-9, with 8 bases aligning to TRBD2. Germline-derived CDR1 and CDR2 are SEHNR and FQNEAQ (reference sequence). This CDR3 spans 14 amino acids. V lost 8 bases and J lost 4; bases outside the gene matches: 10. The CDR3 DNA reads as TGTGCCAGCCAACCCAGCGGGAGAGGATACGAGCAGTACTTC. Amino acids: CASQPSGRGYEQYF.

This clone was counted ten times or more. The rearrangement uses TRBV19 and TRBJ2-1; no clear D. With 0 bases removed from V and 0 bases from J, the gap between germline ends came to 6 bases. CDR1 LNHDA and CDR2 SQIVND come from the germline V gene (reference sequence). This CDR3 is built from 15 residues. The CDR3 nucleotides read TGTGCCAGTAGTATAGAGCGGAGCTCCTACAATGAGCAGTTCTTC. Protein product: CASSIERSSYNEQFF.